This TCR beta chain was obtained from a study of cytomegalovirus exposure and HLA in healthy donors. Germline values: CDR1 MNHEY, CDR2 SMNVEV (reference sequence). CDR3 length: 13 residues. Trimming pared 1 base from V and 2 bases from J, leaving 3 bases between. The study ran its PCR with 60 Vbeta and 13 Jbeta primers. Measured with immunoSEQ multiplex PCR; TCRdb has only the in-frame clones, and not every one. Of 110,000 to 150,000 clones in the sample, over 60% were seen once. This clone has just a few counts. What it binds is not known. While unrecorded immune exposures were likely, the donors were nominally healthy when sampled. Study-wide results and limits: In all likelihood, a cluster of highly shared sequence variants was a sequencing artifact. Most subjects had HLA-A and HLA-B alleles reportedly predicted accurately by TCR beta sequences.

Sequenced: PBMCs. This sequence was found in a female donor in good health and CMV-seronegative. The J gene is TRBJ1-5, the V gene TRBV27; no clear D. The CDR3 DNA sequence: TGTGCCAGCAGTTTATTCGGCAATCAGCCCCAGCATTTT. Protein product: CASSLFGNQPQHF.